Presented here are 22 T cell receptor beta chains from one specimen sequenced in a study of T-cell memory formation after mild COVID-19 (dated by TCRdb to the early 2020s). Receptor amplification or capture employed 5' RACE. Sequenced using an Illumina NovaSeq 6000. TCRdb cleaned the public reads at Q25 with fastp, built clones with MiXCR and kept in-frame beta chains. Each CDR3 protein appears once, grouped with its most common genes and DNA. A total of tens of thousands of distinct CDR3 sequences appear in this sample, roughly 23% of them only once. The biggest ten clones account for around 45% of the sample. Sequenced sample: PBMCs or a T cell subset sorted from them (not recorded which). The receptors come from a man between 18 and 29 years old who had mild COVID-19 (a few samples of this study predate the infection). The sample titles of this study are shuffled in the database, so cell type and time point are left out; the donor was told from shared clones.

This clonotype was detected a few times. The chain has TRBV19 and TRBJ2-2; D unclear. The CDR3 extends over 14 amino acids. Between the trimmed V and J ends, which lost 5 bases and 4 bases, there was a span of 11 bases. Germline V gene sequence: CDR1 LNHDA, CDR2 SQIVND (reference sequence). The chain's CDR3 is CASSPAARTGELFF. The CDR3 coding sequence is TGTGCCAGTAGTCCCGCGGCACGCACCGGGGAGCTGTTTTTT.

A few counts support this clonotype. The chain recombines TRBV7-3 with TRBJ2-1; no firm D call. CDR1 is SGHTA and CDR2 is FQGTGA in the germline V gene. This CDR3 has 13 residues. The V end lost 2 bases, the J end lost 6 bases, and 8 bases lay between the germline ends. In DNA, the CDR3 is TGTGCCAGCAGCTTATGGGATACCAATGAGCAGTTCTTC. This sequence encodes CASSLWDTNEQFF.

The chain combines TRBV5-5 with TRBJ2-1, with a possible D match to TRBD2 (7 bases). Germline V gene lookup returns CDR1 SGHKS and CDR2 YYEKEE (reference sequence). Between the trimmed V and J ends, which lost 0 bases and 10 bases, there was a span of 17 bases. This CDR3 is 15 amino acids long. CDR3 region: CASSLEFGGPWEQFF. CDR3 DNA sequence: TGTGCCAGCAGCTTGGAATTCGGGGGGCCGTGGGAGCAGTTCTTC.

The gene calls are TRBV9 and TRBJ1-1; D uncertain. V lost 0 bases and J 1 base, leaving 10 bases between the germline ends. This CDR3 comprises 15 residues. Per the germline V gene, CDR1 is SGDLS and CDR2 is YYNGEE. Here the CDR3 DNA reads TGTGCCAGCAGCGTAGGGACGAGGAAGAACACTGAAGCTTTCTTT. This encodes CASSVGTRKNTEAFF.

The sample holds a few counts of this clonotype. This chain uses TRBV29-1 with TRBJ2-1; 7 bases fit TRBD1. CDR3 length: 16 amino acids. The V segment lost 4 bases and the J segment 2 bases; nucleotides outside the gene matches: 11. Germline loops: CDR1 SQVTM, CDR2 ANQGSEA. CDR3 sequence (DNA): TGCAGCGTTGGCTTCCCAGGGACAGCTCCCTACAATGAGCAGTTCTTC. Translating it yields CSVGFPGTAPYNEQFF.

The chain couples TRBV6-6 to TRBJ1-1; 9 nucleotides align to TRBD1. The CDR3 spans 13 residues. Germline V gene data show CDR1 as MNHNY and CDR2 as SVGAGI (reference sequence). With 8 bases clipped from V and 7 bases from J, the junction kept 8 bases outside the gene matches. The CDR3 DNA sequence: TGTGCCAGCTCGGCCGGGACAGGGATTGAAGCTTTCTTT. The encoded protein is CASSAGTGIEAFF.

The gene calls are TRBV15 and TRBJ1-1; D uncertain. The CDR3 consists of 14 residues. Germline CDR1 LNHNV, CDR2 YYDKDF (reference sequence). Deletions cut 1 base from V and 3 bases from J, with 9 bases between. The CDR3 nucleotides read TGTGCCACCAGCAGAGGGCCGGGTGACACTGAAGCTTTCTTT. It specifies CATSRGPGDTEAFF.

This clonotype was found many times. The gene calls are TRBV5-6 and TRBJ2-1; TRBD2 agrees at 7 bases. From germline, CDR1 is SGHDT and CDR2 YYEEEE. The J segment lost 1 base and the V segment lost 0 bases, leaving 1 base of the junction unmatched. The CDR3 is made up of 15 amino acids. CDR3 DNA: TGTGCCAGCAGCTTGGGCGGGGGTTCCTACAATGAGCAGTTCTTC. Encoded protein: CASSLGGGSYNEQFF.

This clonotype showed up just a few times. This chain joins TRBV4-1 and TRBJ1-2; a possible D gene is TRBD1 (5 bases). CDR3 length: 12 amino acids. Per germline, CDR1 MGHRA and CDR2 YSYEKL. V was shortened by 8 bases and J by 9 bases, with 16 bases between the two germline ends. The CDR3 loop reads CASWGGAMSYTF. DNA for the CDR3: TGCGCCAGCTGGGGCGGGGCTATGAGCTACACCTTC.

V and J are TRBV4-1 and TRBJ1-5; maybe TRBD1 (6 bases). The V end was cut by 3 bases, the J end by 4 bases, with 19 bases between. The CDR3 length is 17 residues. Germline V gives CDR1 MGHRA, CDR2 YSYEKL. The CDR3 reads CASSHALRTELNQPQHF. CDR3 nucleotide sequence: TGCGCCAGCAGCCATGCTCTAAGGACAGAGTTGAATCAGCCCCAGCATTTT.

The V call is TRBV4-2, the J call TRBJ2-1; D may be TRBD2 (7 bases). Germline CDR1 and CDR2: LGHNA and YNFKEQ. Trimming pared 1 base from V and 15 bases from J, leaving 16 bases between. This CDR3 comprises 13 residues. The CDR3 DNA reads TGTGCCAGCAGCCAAGTTTCCGGGGGGCCGGGGTTCTTC. Translation gives CASSQVSGGPGFF.

The genes are TRBV6-2 or TRBV6-3 and TRBJ2-1; no reliable D call. This CDR3 comprises 15 residues. Germline V lookup: CDR1 MNHEY, CDR2 SVGEGT. Trimming pared 6 bases from V and 0 bases from J, leaving 12 bases between. This chain's CDR3 is CASSSRVSSYNEQFF. As DNA, the CDR3 is TGTGCCAGCAGCTCGCGTGTAAGCTCCTACAATGAGCAGTTCTTC.

This clonotype was counted only a few times. V and J are TRBV4-2 and TRBJ1-6; no firm D call. The germline V gene has CDR1 LGHNA and CDR2 YNFKEQ. The V gene lost 1 base and the J gene lost 0 bases, with 10 bases spanning the gap. The CDR3 extends over 17 amino acids. CDR3 residues: CASSQGHSSSYNSPLHF. In DNA, the CDR3 is TGTGCCAGCAGCCAAGGTCACTCGAGCTCCTATAATTCACCCCTCCACTTT.

V gene TRBV29-1 combines with J gene TRBJ1-5, with D tentatively TRBD1 (5 bases). The CDR3 has 11 residues. The ends were cut back, 6 bases at V and 6 bases at J, with 9 bases in the middle. Germline CDR1 is SQVTM and CDR2 is ANQGSEA. The CDR3 reads CSVGDSQPQHF. The CDR3 DNA is TGCAGCGTCGGTGACAGTCAGCCCCAGCATTTT.

V usage is TRBV20-1 and J usage is TRBJ2-5; D remains unclear. CDR3 length equals 10 residues. Looked up from germline, CDR1 is DFQATT and CDR2 is SNEGSKA (reference sequence). Trimming took off 6 bases at V and 5 bases at J, with 7 bases between the two ends. The CDR3 protein is CSAGWETQYF. CDR3 bases: TGCAGTGCGGGCTGGGAGACCCAGTACTTC.

The chain carries TRBV7-9 and TRBJ2-7; D unresolved. The CDR3 is made up of 14 amino acids. The germline V gene has CDR1 SEHNR and CDR2 FQNEAQ (reference sequence). Trimming left V 3 bases short and J 4 bases short, with 13 bases between. Written as DNA, the CDR3 is TGTGCCAGCAGCTTGAGCTTCGGTAATTACGAGCAGTACTTC. Translated, it gives CASSLSFGNYEQYF. The full variable domain, its missing parts supplied by reference TRBV7-9 and TRBJ2-7, is DTGVSQNPRHKITKRGQNVTFRCDPISEHNRLYWYRQTLGQGPEFLTYFQNEAQLEKSRLLSDRFSAERPKGSFSTLEIQRTEQGDSAMYLCASSLSFGNYEQYFGPGTRLTVT.

This sequence joins TRBV4-2 and TRBJ2-1, with a weak D call TRBD2 (7 bases). Germline V CDR1 and CDR2: LGHNA, YNFKEQ. V was cut by 1 base and J by 5 bases, with 18 bases left in between. CDR3 length: 17 residues. CDR3 in DNA: TGTGCCAGCAGCCAAGGGGCCTTGGGCGGGGGCAACAATGAGCAGTTCTTC. It codes for CASSQGALGGGNNEQFF.

The V and J genes are TRBV7-2 and TRBJ2-2; D unresolved. Trimming removed 3 bases from V and 7 bases from J, with 6 bases in between. The CDR3 has 12 residues. Germline V CDR1 and CDR2: SGHTA, FQGNSA. The CDR3 loop reads CASSLFIGELFF. CDR3 DNA sequence: TGTGCCAGCAGCTTGTTTATCGGGGAGCTGTTTTTT.

This chain uses TRBV6-1 with TRBJ2-2; D possibly corresponds to TRBD1 (6 bases). The CDR3 has 17 amino acids. Trimming took off 2 bases at V and 2 bases at J, with 15 bases between the two ends. Germline values: CDR1 MNHNS, CDR2 SASEGT. CDR3 loop: CASSEFQVTGNTGELFF. CDR3 bases: TGTGCCAGCAGTGAATTCCAGGTGACAGGCAACACCGGGGAGCTGTTTTTT.

The rearrangement joins TRBV7-9 to TRBJ2-3; unclear D gene. Trimming removed 1 base from V and 11 bases from J, with 7 bases in between. The CDR3 has 11 amino acids. CDR1 is SEHNR and CDR2 is FQNEAQ in the germline V gene (reference sequence). Here the CDR3 reads CASSLGQLQYF. CDR3 coding DNA: TGTGCCAGCAGCTTAGGGCAGTTGCAGTATTTT.

The gene calls are TRBV4-1 and TRBJ1-1; D is possibly TRBD1 (5 bases). Germline CDR1 reads MGHRA; CDR2 reads YSYEKL. The CDR3 loop spans 13 amino acids. The V end was cut by 4 bases, the J end by 10 bases, with 16 bases between. The CDR3 here is CASSPEGSQRAFF. CDR3 coding DNA: TGCGCCAGCAGCCCAGAGGGGTCGCAGCGAGCTTTCTTT.

Here the CDR3 reads CASTPGQGVTEAFF. The DNA of the CDR3 is TGTGCCAGTACACCCGGGCAGGGGGTTACTGAAGCTTTCTTT. The rearrangement links TRBV19 to TRBJ1-1; 7 bases match TRBD1. The CDR3 extends over 14 amino acids. The V gene's germline CDR1 is LNHDA and CDR2 SQIVND (reference sequence). V was pared by 7 bases and J by 5 bases, with 10 bases of the junction left unmatched.